Listed below are T cell receptor beta chains from one sample, sequenced in a study of control samples from healthy donors and cancer patients. Sequenced by immunoSEQ multiplex PCR; TCRdb stores in-frame clones only, minus some. The table has about 180,000 clones, around 90% seen once; the top ten hold just over 1.4%. The specimen sequenced was blood. These receptors all stem from a man under 40 in good health. Both conserved end residues are trimmed from each CDR3. Fields, in order: J gene, CDR3 length, V gene, clone size, CDR3 protein. Rows give clone size only sometimes, using once, few, many, or a class for an expanded clone.

j_call: TRBJ1-1
cdr3_length: 12
v_call: TRBV19
clone_size: .
cdr3_aa: ASIPGQGETEAF

j_call: TRBJ2-1
cdr3_length: 11
v_call: TRBV30
clone_size: .
cdr3_aa: AWSVDSHNEQF

j_call: TRBJ1-2
cdr3_length: 11
v_call: TRBV12-3/TRBV12-4
clone_size: .
cdr3_aa: ASSVGGAYGYT

j_call: TRBJ2-4
cdr3_length: 12
v_call: TRBV6-2/TRBV6-3
clone_size: .
cdr3_aa: ASSYGGEVNIQY

j_call: TRBJ1-3
cdr3_length: 13
v_call: TRBV5-4
clone_size: .
cdr3_aa: ASSLTGSSGNTIY

j_call: TRBJ2-5
cdr3_length: 14
v_call: TRBV5-4
clone_size: .
cdr3_aa: ASSPPSGGSRETQY

j_call: TRBJ1-2
cdr3_length: 9
v_call: TRBV2
clone_size: once
cdr3_aa: ASETNYGYT

j_call: TRBJ1-1
cdr3_length: 12
v_call: TRBV30
clone_size: .
cdr3_aa: AWTSRRLSSEAF

j_call: TRBJ2-1
cdr3_length: 13
v_call: TRBV30
clone_size: .
cdr3_aa: AWSTDTRSYNEQF

j_call: TRBJ1-1
cdr3_length: 12
v_call: TRBV10-3
clone_size: .
cdr3_aa: AIREEGGVREAF

j_call: TRBJ1-1
cdr3_length: 14
v_call: TRBV19
clone_size: .
cdr3_aa: ASSIGGGRAPTEAF

j_call: TRBJ1-3
cdr3_length: 9
v_call: TRBV5-1
clone_size: .
cdr3_aa: ASSSGNTIY

j_call: TRBJ1-1
cdr3_length: 12
v_call: TRBV28
clone_size: .
cdr3_aa: ASSGRTGTTEAF

j_call: TRBJ1-1
cdr3_length: 15
v_call: TRBV5-1
clone_size: .
cdr3_aa: ASRDRNRGNQNTEAF

j_call: TRBJ1-1
cdr3_length: 10
v_call: TRBV6-1
clone_size: .
cdr3_aa: ASSEGNTEAF

j_call: TRBJ2-6
cdr3_length: 14
v_call: TRBV7-9
clone_size: .
cdr3_aa: ASSSTQGPGANVLT

j_call: TRBJ1-4
cdr3_length: 12
v_call: TRBV7-8
clone_size: .
cdr3_aa: ASSLGTVNEKLF

j_call: TRBJ2-5
cdr3_length: 7
v_call: TRBV3-1/TRBV3-2
clone_size: .
cdr3_aa: ASGETQY

j_call: TRBJ2-5
cdr3_length: 13
v_call: TRBV27
clone_size: .
cdr3_aa: ASSLAGQGIKTQY

j_call: TRBJ2-2
cdr3_length: 12
v_call: TRBV10-3
clone_size: .
cdr3_aa: AILGTGKSGELF

j_call: TRBJ2-5
cdr3_length: 15
v_call: TRBV5-1
clone_size: .
cdr3_aa: ASSLGIGGRAQETQY

j_call: TRBJ1-1
cdr3_length: 13
v_call: TRBV19
clone_size: .
cdr3_aa: ASSSLLQGTTEAF

j_call: TRBJ2-7
cdr3_length: 14
v_call: TRBV18
clone_size: .
cdr3_aa: ASSPPSGTASYEQY

j_call: TRBJ2-7
cdr3_length: 9
v_call: TRBV29-1
clone_size: .
cdr3_aa: SVGHAYEQY

j_call: TRBJ1-1
cdr3_length: 11
v_call: TRBV7-3
clone_size: .
cdr3_aa: ASSFWVNTEAF

j_call: TRBJ2-3
cdr3_length: 12
v_call: TRBV15
clone_size: .
cdr3_aa: ATSRDGLSDTQY

j_call: TRBJ1-1
cdr3_length: 15
v_call: TRBV6-1
clone_size: .
cdr3_aa: ASSEAGQDLRNTEAF

j_call: TRBJ2-2
cdr3_length: 13
v_call: TRBV5-4
clone_size: once
cdr3_aa: ASSRDRANTGELF

j_call: TRBJ1-6
cdr3_length: 10
v_call: TRBV7-9
clone_size: .
cdr3_aa: ASNWNNSPLH

j_call: TRBJ2-3
cdr3_length: 12
v_call: TRBV7-2
clone_size: .
cdr3_aa: ASSLWKMTDTQY

j_call: TRBJ1-1
cdr3_length: 12
v_call: TRBV2
clone_size: .
cdr3_aa: ASQPQGLNTEAF

j_call: TRBJ1-5
cdr3_length: 12
v_call: TRBV28
clone_size: once
cdr3_aa: ASSFRNSNQPQH

j_call: TRBJ1-3
cdr3_length: 12
v_call: TRBV11-2
clone_size: .
cdr3_aa: ASSPGGNRHTIY

j_call: TRBJ1-1
cdr3_length: 13
v_call: TRBV19
clone_size: .
cdr3_aa: ASRSSGTGNPEAF

j_call: TRBJ2-7
cdr3_length: 13
v_call: TRBV19
clone_size: .
cdr3_aa: ASSEGQRRGYEQY

j_call: TRBJ2-1
cdr3_length: 12
v_call: TRBV4-2
clone_size: .
cdr3_aa: ASSQEVIGYEQF

j_call: TRBJ2-7
cdr3_length: 14
v_call: TRBV6-2/TRBV6-3
clone_size: .
cdr3_aa: ASSRGDRRIPYEQY

j_call: TRBJ2-6
cdr3_length: 14
v_call: TRBV19
clone_size: .
cdr3_aa: ASSIGSVSGANVLT

j_call: TRBJ2-7
cdr3_length: 14
v_call: TRBV5-1
clone_size: .
cdr3_aa: ASSFAPQGSFYEQY

j_call: TRBJ2-3
cdr3_length: 13
v_call: TRBV19
clone_size: .
cdr3_aa: ASSMTGVGTDTQY

j_call: TRBJ2-7
cdr3_length: 13
v_call: TRBV20-1
clone_size: .
cdr3_aa: SASTLAAVAYEQY

j_call: TRBJ1-5
cdr3_length: 14
v_call: TRBV5-4
clone_size: .
cdr3_aa: ASSVGGTSSNQPQH

j_call: TRBJ2-7
cdr3_length: 16
v_call: TRBV10-3
clone_size: .
cdr3_aa: AISESKGTTNPLGEQY

j_call: TRBJ2-1
cdr3_length: 15
v_call: TRBV30
clone_size: .
cdr3_aa: AWSVPQGRSSYNEQF

j_call: TRBJ1-5
cdr3_length: 12
v_call: TRBV7-2
clone_size: .
cdr3_aa: ASSLGSGGQPQH

j_call: TRBJ2-5
cdr3_length: 12
v_call: TRBV9
clone_size: .
cdr3_aa: ASSQSARAETQY

j_call: TRBJ1-3
cdr3_length: 14
v_call: TRBV5-1
clone_size: .
cdr3_aa: ASSLAGGVAGNTIY

j_call: TRBJ1-6
cdr3_length: 12
v_call: TRBV28
clone_size: .
cdr3_aa: ASRPGTGGSPLH

j_call: TRBJ2-1
cdr3_length: 11
v_call: TRBV5-1
clone_size: once
cdr3_aa: ASSLFRENEQF

j_call: TRBJ1-5
cdr3_length: 13
v_call: TRBV18
clone_size: once
cdr3_aa: ASSPQEHSNQPQH

j_call: TRBJ2-2
cdr3_length: 14
v_call: TRBV10-3
clone_size: .
cdr3_aa: AISESFRTGSGELF

j_call: TRBJ2-7
cdr3_length: 11
v_call: TRBV13
clone_size: .
cdr3_aa: ASSLGDSYEQY

j_call: TRBJ2-7
cdr3_length: 12
v_call: TRBV5-1
clone_size: .
cdr3_aa: ASSLGPGGGEQY

j_call: TRBJ1-3
cdr3_length: 14
v_call: TRBV28
clone_size: .
cdr3_aa: ASSRKYREAGNTIY

j_call: TRBJ1-2
cdr3_length: 14
v_call: TRBV9
clone_size: .
cdr3_aa: ASSVGVGGAGYGYT